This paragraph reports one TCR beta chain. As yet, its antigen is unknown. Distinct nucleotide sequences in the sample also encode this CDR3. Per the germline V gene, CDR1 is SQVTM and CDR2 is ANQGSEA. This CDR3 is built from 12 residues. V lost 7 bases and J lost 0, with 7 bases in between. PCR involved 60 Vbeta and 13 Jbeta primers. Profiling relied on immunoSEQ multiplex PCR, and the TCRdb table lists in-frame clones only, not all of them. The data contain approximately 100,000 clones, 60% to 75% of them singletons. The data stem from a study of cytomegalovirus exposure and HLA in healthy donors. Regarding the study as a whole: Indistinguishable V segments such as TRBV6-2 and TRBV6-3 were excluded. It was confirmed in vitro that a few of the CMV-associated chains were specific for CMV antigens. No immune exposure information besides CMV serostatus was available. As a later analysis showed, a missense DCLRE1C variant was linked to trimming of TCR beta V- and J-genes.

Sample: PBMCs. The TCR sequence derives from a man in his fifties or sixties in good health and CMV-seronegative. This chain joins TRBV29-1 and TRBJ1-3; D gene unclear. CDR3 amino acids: CSAGSSGNTIYF. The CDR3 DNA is TGCAGCGCTGGGAGCTCTGGAAACACCATATATTTT.